Listed here are 27 T cell receptor beta chains from one sample, sequenced in a study of cytomegalovirus exposure and HLA in healthy donors. The PCR ran on 60 Vbeta and 13 Jbeta primers. Sequencing used immunoSEQ multiplex PCR; TCRdb keeps in-frame clones, though not all of them. The sample consists of fewer than 250,000 clones, about 78% of them appearing once. The sequenced sample consisted of PBMCs. All receptors derive from a male donor in good health and CMV-seronegative.

The rearrangement joins TRBV27 to TRBJ2-5; tentative D call: TRBD1 (5 bases). Germline V gene lookup returns CDR1 MNHEY and CDR2 SMNVEV (reference sequence). The CDR3 is 15 residues long. Trimming took 0 bases from V and 5 from J, leaving 13 bases between them. CDR3 sequence: CASSLSRVLRETQYF. The CDR3 DNA follows: TGTGCCAGCAGTTTATCCAGGGTATTAAGGGAGACCCAGTACTTC.

The chain carries TRBV19 and TRBJ2-4; 9 bases are a match to TRBD2. CDR3 length equals 17 residues. The germline V gene has CDR1 LNHDA and CDR2 SQIVND (reference sequence). V shed 7 bases, J shed 8 bases, and the junction held 18 bases outside the gene matches. The CDR3 bases are TGTGCCAGTAACTCCGGACTAGCGTGGGGAGTTACGGACATTCAGTACTTC. It yields the protein CASNSGLAWGVTDIQYF.

The count of this clone is one. The J gene is TRBJ2-4, the V gene TRBV7-8; tentative D call: TRBD1 (6 bases). The ends were cut back, 0 bases at V and 0 bases at J, with 21 bases in the middle. Germline lookup yields CDR1 SGHVS and CDR2 FQNEAQ. The CDR3 totals 20 residues. CDR3 sequence reads: CASSLARLSSWGLAKNIQYF. As DNA, the CDR3 is TGTGCCAGCAGCTTAGCGAGATTGAGTTCGTGGGGGCTAGCCAAAAACATTCAGTACTTC.

This clone has only one observation. The genes are TRBV10-1 and TRBJ1-2; D is possibly TRBD1 (5 bases). Germline V gene lookup returns CDR1 WNHNN and CDR2 SYGVQD (reference sequence). Trimming pared 6 bases from V and 1 base from J, leaving 9 bases between. This CDR3 comprises 13 residues. CDR3 in DNA: TGCGCCAGCAGGGGGGGATTTAACTATGGCTACACCTTC. It translates to CASRGGFNYGYTF.

This sequence joins TRBV2 and TRBJ2-1; D is possibly TRBD2 (6 bases). The V gene lost 4 bases and the J gene lost 4 bases, with 17 bases spanning the gap. The CDR3 spans 16 residues. Germline CDR1 reads SNHLY; CDR2 reads FYNNEI. CDR3 sequence: CASSGRGTRLYNEQFF. The CDR3 DNA reads as TGTGCCAGCAGTGGGCGTGGGACTCGCCTATACAATGAGCAGTTCTTC.

The chain joins TRBV9 to TRBJ1-2; no firm D call. Germline CDR1 and CDR2: SGDLS and YYNGEE. The germline V and J ends were trimmed by 0 bases and 0 bases, with 3 bases remaining between them. The CDR3 covers 13 residues. The CDR3 sequence: CASSVATNYGYTF. The CDR3 DNA sequence: TGTGCCAGCAGCGTAGCTACTAACTATGGCTACACCTTC.

In this sample, this clone turned up a few times. The V call is TRBV5-1, the J call TRBJ2-7; a possible D gene is TRBD2 (6 bases). The CDR3 is 15 residues long. Germline CDR1 and CDR2: SGHRS and YFSETQ. V lost 0 bases and J 4 bases, leaving 14 bases between the germline ends. The CDR3 coding sequence is TGCGCCAGCAGCTTGGAGGAGGGGAGGTCGTACGAGCAGTACTTC. Translation gives CASSLEEGRSYEQYF.

V usage is TRBV13 and J usage is TRBJ2-1; D may be TRBD1 (5 bases). This CDR3 has 13 amino acids. Trimming took off 7 bases at V and 9 bases at J, with 16 bases between the two ends. Germline V gene sequence: CDR1 PRHDT, CDR2 FYEKMQ (reference sequence). In DNA, the CDR3 is TGTGCCAGCAACCCGTTCAGGGAACGTGAGCAGTTCTTC. This sequence encodes CASNPFREREQFF.

This chain links TRBV9 with TRBJ2-1; 8 bases are a match to TRBD2. Trimming removed 6 bases from V and 0 bases from J; junction bases left unmatched: 5. The CDR3 has 15 residues. Germline V gene lookup returns CDR1 SGDLS and CDR2 YYNGEE. CDR3 residues: CASTLAGSSYNEQFF. Here the CDR3 DNA reads TGTGCCAGCACCTTAGCGGGGAGCTCCTACAATGAGCAGTTCTTC.

This chain uses TRBV7-6 with TRBJ2-3; D is possibly TRBD1 (5 bases). This CDR3 is built from 12 residues. Germline assignment: CDR1 SGHVS and CDR2 FNYEAQ. The V end was cut by 4 bases, the J end by 4 bases, with 6 bases between. The CDR3 loop reads CASSWGSDTQYF. CDR3 nucleotide sequence: TGTGCCAGCAGCTGGGGCTCAGATACGCAGTATTTT.

V and J are TRBV5-1 and TRBJ2-2; no definite D call. Trimming removed 2 bases at V and 4 bases at J, with 9 bases between. CDR1 and CDR2 from the germline V gene are SGHRS and YFSETQ. This CDR3 has 14 residues. The CDR3 DNA reads TGCGCCAGCAGCTTAAGCCAGGTCACCGGGGAGCTGTTTTTT. Protein product: CASSLSQVTGELFF.

The chain recombines TRBV11-3 with TRBJ2-1; the match to TRBD1 covers 7 bases. The junction had 2 bases not matched to a gene; V was cut back by 1 base and J by 2 bases. The CDR3 totals 15 residues. Germline V lookup: CDR1 SGHNT, CDR2 YENEEA. The CDR3 reads CASSLGGQTYNEQFF. CDR3 DNA sequence: TGTGCCAGCAGCTTAGGGGGACAGACCTACAATGAGCAGTTCTTC.

The chain has TRBV6-1 and TRBJ1-6, with no clear D. This CDR3 has 16 residues. V was cut by 1 base and J by 1 base, with 8 bases left in between. Germline CDR1 reads MNHNS; CDR2 reads SASEGT. CDR3 amino acids: CASSEDSRSYNSPLHF. DNA for the CDR3: TGTGCCAGCAGTGAAGACAGTCGTTCCTATAATTCACCCCTCCACTTT.

The V gene is TRBV27, the J gene TRBJ2-7; possibly TRBD1 for D (6 bases). The CDR3 sequence is 13 residues long. V was trimmed by 3 bases and J by 7 bases, leaving 13 bases between them. Germline loops: CDR1 MNHEY, CDR2 SMNVEV (reference sequence). The CDR3 reads CASSLGRGMEQYF. CDR3 nucleotide sequence: TGTGCCAGCAGTTTGGGCAGGGGAATGGAGCAGTACTTC.

This chain joins TRBV27 and TRBJ1-2; D is unresolved. V gave up 10 bases and J gave up 8 bases, with 23 bases separating them. Germline lookup yields CDR1 MNHEY and CDR2 SMNVEV (reference sequence). The CDR3 sequence is 14 residues long. CDR3 in DNA: TGTGCCATCACCCCGGGCGGAGACTATGCGGGCTACACCTTC. It encodes CAITPGGDYAGYTF.

The genes are TRBV27 and TRBJ2-1, with 9 bases aligning to TRBD2. Trimming took 5 bases from V and 8 from J; bases not matched to a gene: 13. The germline gives CDR1 MNHEY, CDR2 SMNVEV (reference sequence). The length of the CDR3 is 16 residues. CDR3 sequence (DNA): TGTGCCAGCAGTAACAGCGTGGGACTAGCAGGGCATGAGCAGTTCTTC. This gives the protein CASSNSVGLAGHEQFF.

The chain combines TRBV6-5 with TRBJ2-7; tentative D call: TRBD2 (6 bases). This CDR3 is built from 13 residues. Per germline, CDR1 MNHEY and CDR2 SVGAGI. The CDR3 DNA is TGTGCAGTCGGGGGAGACCTCTCCTACGAGCAGTACTTC. This gives the protein CAVGGDLSYEQYF.

This chain links TRBV7-9 with TRBJ2-1; 9 nucleotides line up with TRBD2. The germline gives CDR1 SEHNR, CDR2 FQNEAQ (reference sequence). This CDR3 contains 17 residues. V lost 7 bases and J lost 8; bases outside the gene matches: 18. CDR3 nucleotide sequence: TGTGCCAGCATCGACACCCCCGCGGGAGGGCCGCGTGATGAGCAGTTCTTC. Its protein is CASIDTPAGGPRDEQFF.

This rearrangement joins TRBV15 to TRBJ1-2, with 12 bases aligning to TRBD1. From germline, CDR1 is LNHNV and CDR2 YYDKDF (reference sequence). V was pared by 5 bases and J by 7 bases, with 8 bases of the junction left unmatched. The CDR3 is 15 amino acids. The CDR3 loop reads CATSPRDRGPTGYTF. The CDR3 nucleotides read TGTGCCACCAGCCCCCGGGACAGGGGGCCTACTGGCTACACCTTC.

CDR3 region: CASSSPGLSYEQYF. In nucleotides, the CDR3 is TGCGCCAGCAGCTCACCGGGTCTATCCTACGAGCAGTACTTC. V gene TRBV5-1 combines with J gene TRBJ2-7, with D hard to call. The CDR3 has 14 amino acids. The germline V gene has CDR1 SGHRS and CDR2 YFSETQ. The germline V and J ends were trimmed by 3 bases and 1 base, with 11 bases remaining between them.

Only one count was recorded for this clone. The chain recombines TRBV11-1 with TRBJ2-5; weak D call: TRBD2 (5 bases). The CDR3 is made up of 17 amino acids. V was trimmed by 2 bases and J by 5 bases, leaving 21 bases between them. Germline V gene lookup returns CDR1 SGHAT and CDR2 FQDESV (reference sequence). CDR3 bases: TGTGCCAGCAGCTTATCAACGGGGTTCAAACCGGGGGAGACCCAGTACTTC. It translates to CASSLSTGFKPGETQYF.

The chain joins TRBV29-1 to TRBJ2-3; D is unclear. The V gene lost 6 bases and the J gene lost 6 bases, with 10 bases spanning the gap. The CDR3 runs to 11 residues. From germline, CDR1 is SQVTM and CDR2 ANQGSEA. The CDR3 region is CSVKSSDTQYF. CDR3 nucleotide sequence: TGCAGCGTCAAGAGTTCCGATACGCAGTATTTT.

The V gene is TRBV29-1, the J gene TRBJ1-1; TRBD1 is a possible D gene (5 bases). Trimming shortened V by 6 bases and J by 3 bases, and 11 bases separated the two germline ends. The CDR3 runs to 12 residues. Germline V gives CDR1 SQVTM, CDR2 ANQGSEA. The CDR3 sequence: CSVLRGYTEAFF. CDR3 DNA: TGCAGCGTGCTCCGGGGGTACACTGAAGCTTTCTTT.

The rearrangement links TRBV4-1 to TRBJ1-2; D perhaps matches TRBD1 (6 bases). The CDR3 sequence is 14 residues long. V was pared by 0 bases and J by 3 bases, with 8 bases between. The germline V gene has CDR1 MGHRA and CDR2 YSYEKL. The CDR3 DNA follows: TGCGCCAGCAGCCAAGATGCAGGGGACTATGGCTACACCTTC. Translation: CASSQDAGDYGYTF.

The CDR3 nucleotides read TGTGCCAGCAGCCCAATCCGGACTTCAACTAATGAAAAACTGTTTTTT. It translates to CASSPIRTSTNEKLFF. The chain couples TRBV11-2 to TRBJ1-4; D is undetermined. The CDR3 extends over 16 amino acids. Trimming cost V 5 bases and J 0 bases, with 13 bases left between them. CDR1 is SGHAT, CDR2 FQNNGV, per germline.

This rearrangement joins TRBV7-8 to TRBJ2-2; a weak D match, TRBD2 (6 bases). The V end lost 5 bases, the J end lost 2 bases, and 12 bases lay between the germline ends. This CDR3 has 15 amino acids. Germline assignment: CDR1 SGHVS and CDR2 FQNEAQ. The CDR3 DNA reads as TGTGCCAGCAGCCCGGGGACTCGTAACACCGGGGAGCTGTTTTTT. It yields the protein CASSPGTRNTGELFF.

The rearrangement uses TRBV10-3 and TRBJ1-2; 7 bases map to TRBD1. V dropped 6 bases and J dropped 2; count of bases not matched to a gene: 6. Germline assignment: CDR1 ENHRY and CDR2 SYGVKD. The CDR3 is 14 amino acids. In nucleotides, the CDR3 is TGTGCCATCAGGACTCAGGGGGTAAACTATGGCTACACCTTC. It translates to CAIRTQGVNYGYTF.